This T cell receptor beta chain was identified during a study of T cells after yellow fever vaccination. About the study: Low-cell-number fractions were prepared with SMART-Seq v4 Ultra Low Input. Study-wide results and limits: Detected again after the booster were most primary-vaccination clones, at almost 97% CD4 and roughly 88% CD8. Weaker, the secondary response had a peak occurring faster, on day 5 versus 15. Across the CD4 and CD8 compartments, a small share of clonotypes was present in both.

As to this clonotype: Its specificity is unknown.

TCRdb re-called the 5' RACE reads through MiXCR, storing one row per CDR3 protein. This sample has more than 95,000 distinct CDR3 sequences, with 6% to 8% found just once. V dropped 3 bases and J dropped 0 bases, with 9 bases sitting between them. There are 13 residues in the CDR3. Germline lookup yields CDR1 DFQATT and CDR2 SNEGSKA (reference sequence). This receptor was identified in a man aged 18-30 years who received the YFV17D yellow fever vaccine. This specimen consisted of CD4+ T cells sorted from PBMCs, obtained less than 11 days after the first yellow fever vaccination. This chain joins TRBV20-1 and TRBJ2-7; D might be TRBD2 (6 bases). The CDR3 bases are TGCAGTGCTAGCGGGGGAGGCTCCTACGAGCAGTACTTC. Its protein product is CSASGGGSYEQYF.